This T cell receptor beta chain was retrieved from a study of OX40 agonist ivuxolimab in advanced cancers. Sequenced by immunoSEQ multiplex PCR; TCRdb stores in-frame clones only, minus some. Of approximately 82,000 clones in the sample, around four fifths were seen once. CDR3 size: 14 residues. V was clipped by 4 bases and J by 2 bases, with 11 bases between them. Germline V CDR1 and CDR2: SGHRS, YFSETQ. The receptor comes from an adult with an advanced solid tumor such as melanoma, head and neck, liver or kidney cancer. This material consisted of CD4+ or CD8+ T cells sorted from blood, taken in a trial of the OX40 agonist ivuxolimab. This chain uses TRBV5-1 with TRBJ2-3; tentative D call: TRBD1 (5 bases). DNA of the CDR3: TGCGCCAGCAGCGCCGACAGCCCCACAGATACGCAGTATTTT. Translation gives CASSADSPTDTQYF.